This is a list of T cell receptor beta chains from one sample in a study of T cells in Graves' hyperthyroidism and ophthalmopathy. Each CDR3 protein is one row after TCRdb ran MiXCR on the multiplex PCR reads. Here the sample spans roughly 700,000 distinct CDR3 sequences, approximately 40% being singletons. The sample consisted of blood. Every receptor here comes from a middle-aged woman with Graves' hyperthyroidism. CDR3s include the opening cysteine and the closing phenylalanine or tryptophan. A D gene is named only where the DNA matches it firmly. Only some rows state a clone size, as once, few, many or a class for expanded clones.

D: TRBD1; size: few; J: TRBJ1-3; V: TRBV7-9; DNA: TGTGCCAGCAGCTTGAAAGGGGGCTTTTTGGGAAACACCATATATTTT; CDR3: CASSLKGGFLGNTIYF
D: .; size: few; J: TRBJ2-2; V: TRBV6-1; DNA: TGTGCCAGCAGCCTACAGGAATCGAACACCGGGGAGCTGTTTTTT; CDR3: CASSLQESNTGELFF
D: TRBD2; size: .; J: TRBJ2-5; V: TRBV20-1; DNA: TGCAGTGCTATGGGGCTAGCGGGGACTCGGAAGACCCAGTACTTC; CDR3: CSAMGLAGTRKTQYF
D: TRBD2; size: .; J: TRBJ2-5; V: TRBV20-1; DNA: TGCAGTGCTAGTTACCCAGCCGGTCAGGGAACACTAGCGGCAGCGCGAGAGACCCAGTACTTC; CDR3: CSASYPAGQGTLAAARETQYF
D: TRBD2; size: few; J: TRBJ2-7; V: TRBV20-1; DNA: TGCAGTGCGGTTAGCGGGGGGCAATACGAGCAGTACTTC; CDR3: CSAVSGGQYEQYF
D: .; size: many; J: TRBJ1-5; V: TRBV12-3/TRBV12-4; DNA: TGTGCCAGCAGAAACAGGGCTGAGCCCCAGCATTTT; CDR3: CASRNRAEPQHF
D: TRBD1; size: .; J: TRBJ2-7; V: TRBV5-4; DNA: TGTGCCAGCAGTCGTATAGGGACAGGTATCCACGAGCAGTACTTC; CDR3: CASSRIGTGIHEQYF
D: TRBD1; size: .; J: TRBJ2-1; V: TRBV7-3; DNA: TGTGCCAGCAGCGGCGAGGCAGGGGGCAATGAGCAGTTCTTC; CDR3: CASSGEAGGNEQFF
D: .; size: .; J: TRBJ2-3; V: TRBV10-3; DNA: TGTGCCATCAGTGAAAATTGGGATACGCAGTATTTT; CDR3: CAISENWDTQYF
D: .; size: .; J: TRBJ2-7; V: TRBV20-1; DNA: TGCAGTGCTAGACCTGCGGGACGCAGGTCCTACGAGCAGTACTTC; CDR3: CSARPAGRRSYEQYF
D: .; size: .; J: TRBJ1-3; V: TRBV12-3/TRBV12-4; DNA: TGTGCCAGCAGTTTCCGGACACTCAAGCAGGGAAACACCATATATTTT; CDR3: CASSFRTLKQGNTIYF
D: .; size: .; J: TRBJ1-5; V: TRBV4-2; DNA: TGTGCCAGCAGCCCGGCGGGAGTCAACAATCAGCCCCAGCATTTT; CDR3: CASSPAGVNNQPQHF
D: .; size: .; J: TRBJ1-2; V: TRBV29-1; DNA: TGCAGCATATCGGGAGGATCGGAAGTCTATGGCTACACCTTC; CDR3: CSISGGSEVYGYTF
D: TRBD1; size: .; J: TRBJ1-1; V: TRBV20-1; DNA: TGCAGTGCTAGAGACGCACAGGGGGCCGGAGGGACTGAAGCTTTCTTT; CDR3: CSARDAQGAGGTEAFF
D: .; size: .; J: TRBJ2-7; V: TRBV4-2; DNA: TGTGCCAGCAGCCAAGATTATATAGGGGCCTACGAGCAGTACTTC; CDR3: CASSQDYIGAYEQYF
D: TRBD2; size: .; J: TRBJ2-1; V: TRBV2; DNA: TGTGCCAGCAGATGGACTAGCGGGGGATACAATGAGCAGTTCTTC; CDR3: CASRWTSGGYNEQFF
D: .; size: many; J: TRBJ2-2; V: TRBV10-3; DNA: TGTGCCAGCAGTGTCAAGGCGAACACCGGGGAGCTGTTTTTT; CDR3: CASSVKANTGELFF
D: .; size: few; J: TRBJ2-7; V: TRBV7-2; DNA: TGTGCCAGCAGCCCCGCACCCCACTACGAGCAGTACTTC; CDR3: CASSPAPHYEQYF
D: TRBD1; size: few; J: TRBJ1-6; V: TRBV7-2; DNA: TGTGCCAGCAGCCAGACCGCGGGACAGAATTCACCCCTCCACTTT; CDR3: CASSQTAGQNSPLHF
D: .; size: .; J: TRBJ1-1; V: TRBV4-3; DNA: TGCGCCAGCAGCCAAGAGGGACGTTACCAAGCTTTCTTT; CDR3: CASSQEGRYQAFF
D: .; size: .; J: TRBJ2-7; V: TRBV5-6; DNA: TGTGCCAGCAGCCTGAGGGGGTTATACGGGCAGTACTTC; CDR3: CASSLRGLYGQYF
D: .; size: .; J: TRBJ2-7; V: TRBV9; DNA: TGTTCCAGCAGCCCTCGGGGCATACTTTGGGAGCAGTACTTC; CDR3: CSSSPRGILWEQYF
D: TRBD1; size: .; J: TRBJ2-6; V: TRBV5-6; DNA: TGTGCCAGCAGCTTGGGGCCGGGACAGGGGGCCAACGTCCTGACTTTC; CDR3: CASSLGPGQGANVLTF
D: .; size: .; J: TRBJ1-2; V: TRBV3-1; DNA: TGTGCCAGCAGCCAAGACGGGGGTCCCTATGGCTACACCTTC; CDR3: CASSQDGGPYGYTF
D: .; size: .; J: TRBJ1-2; V: TRBV12-3/TRBV12-4; DNA: TGTGCCAGCAGTCCCTTCGGGCAACGTGGCTATGGCTACACCTTC; CDR3: CASSPFGQRGYGYTF
D: TRBD1; size: few; J: TRBJ1-2; V: TRBV9; DNA: TGTGCCAGCAGCCCCCGGACAGGGCAATTTTTCTACACCTTC; CDR3: CASSPRTGQFFYTF
D: TRBD1; size: .; J: TRBJ1-5; V: TRBV2; DNA: TGTGCCAGCAGGGGGACAGGGGTTGGGCAGCCCCAGCATTTT; CDR3: CASRGTGVGQPQHF
D: TRBD1; size: many; J: TRBJ2-5; V: TRBV4-3; DNA: TGCGCCAGCAGCCAGGGACAGTTCCAAGAGACCCAGTACTTC; CDR3: CASSQGQFQETQYF
D: .; size: many; J: TRBJ1-3; V: TRBV13; DNA: TGTGCCAGCAGCTTAGAACAGTCGGGGACTGGAAACACCATATATTTT; CDR3: CASSLEQSGTGNTIYF
D: TRBD2; size: .; J: TRBJ2-7; V: TRBV10-3; DNA: TGTGCCATCAGTAAAAGCGGGGGTTACGAGCAGTACTTC; CDR3: CAISKSGGYEQYF
D: .; size: .; J: TRBJ1-5; V: TRBV12-3/TRBV12-4; DNA: TGTGCCAGCAGTTTAGGTGATTTCAGCAATCAGCCCCAGCATTTT; CDR3: CASSLGDFSNQPQHF
D: .; size: many; J: TRBJ1-1; V: TRBV29-1; DNA: TGCAGCGTTGGGGACTTACCCTCTGAAGCTTTCTTT; CDR3: CSVGDLPSEAFF
D: TRBD1; size: .; J: TRBJ1-5; V: TRBV6-6; DNA: TGTGCCAGCAGCGCCAGGACAGGGTCTCAGCCCCAGCATTTT; CDR3: CASSARTGSQPQHF
D: .; size: .; J: TRBJ2-2; V: TRBV20-1; DNA: TGCAGTGCTAGAGATCCTGTGGGGCTAAACACCGGGGAGCTGTTTTTT; CDR3: CSARDPVGLNTGELFF
D: .; size: few; J: TRBJ2-7; V: TRBV20-1; DNA: TGCAGTGCTATATCGGTGGACTCACTAGGCGAGCAGTACTTC; CDR3: CSAISVDSLGEQYF
D: .; size: .; J: TRBJ1-4; V: TRBV20-1; DNA: TGCAGTGCGGCGGGGGATGGCAGGGCGGCTGAAAAACTGTTTTTT; CDR3: CSAAGDGRAAEKLFF
D: .; size: .; J: TRBJ1-4; V: TRBV9; DNA: TGTGCCAGCGGCGTAGGATCAACTAATGAAAAACTGTTTTTT; CDR3: CASGVGSTNEKLFF
D: .; size: many; J: TRBJ1-1; V: TRBV20-1; DNA: TGCAGTGCTAGAGTCGGCGGGGCCAAGGACACTGAAGCTTTCTTT; CDR3: CSARVGGAKDTEAFF
D: .; size: .; J: TRBJ2-3; V: TRBV5-1; DNA: TGCGCCAGCAGCTTGCAGCTGGATACGCAGTATTTT; CDR3: CASSLQLDTQYF
D: .; size: .; J: TRBJ2-5; V: TRBV20-1; DNA: TGCAGTGCTATGGGGCGCGGGGAGACCCAGTACTTC; CDR3: CSAMGRGETQYF
D: .; size: few; J: TRBJ1-1; V: TRBV6-5; DNA: TGTGCCAGCAGTTATAGGGGAGGACCGAACACTGAAGCTTTCTTT; CDR3: CASSYRGGPNTEAFF
D: .; size: many; J: TRBJ1-2; V: TRBV10-3; DNA: TGTGCCATCAGTGAGTCGACTGGAGGTGCGGGCTACACCTTC; CDR3: CAISESTGGAGYTF
D: TRBD1; size: .; J: TRBJ1-4; V: TRBV10-3; DNA: TGTGCCATCAGTGGGACAGGACTAGGAAGATTGTTTTTT; CDR3: CAISGTGLGRLFF
D: .; size: few; J: TRBJ2-2; V: TRBV24-1; DNA: TGTGCCACCAGTGATCAGGGCGGAAGAGTCACCGGGGAGCTGTTTTTT; CDR3: CATSDQGGRVTGELFF
D: .; size: few; J: TRBJ1-2; V: TRBV20-1; DNA: TGCAGTGCTAGTTCTGGTCCAGGCCTGGGGTGGAATAACTATGGCTACACCTTC; CDR3: CSASSGPGLGWNNYGYTF
D: TRBD1; size: few; J: TRBJ1-6; V: TRBV6-5; DNA: TGTGCCGCGACAAGCGGGTACAGGGGAGGGAATTCACCCCTCCACTTT; CDR3: CAATSGYRGGNSPLHF
D: TRBD1; size: few; J: TRBJ1-5; V: TRBV19; DNA: TGTGCCAGTAGCTTAAGGTCGACAGGGCAGTTGCCCCAGCATTTT; CDR3: CASSLRSTGQLPQHF